Presented here are 30 T cell receptor beta chains from one specimen sequenced in a study of OX40 agonist ivuxolimab in advanced cancers. The protocol was immunoSEQ multiplex PCR, while the TCRdb copy is restricted to in-frame clones and leaves out a portion. The sample has around 79,000 clones, roughly nine tenths seen once; the top ten hold roughly 2%. Sequenced material: CD4+ or CD8+ T cells sorted from blood, taken in a trial of the OX40 agonist ivuxolimab. The receptors were gathered from an adult with an advanced solid tumor such as melanoma, head and neck, liver or kidney cancer.

The chain carries TRBV4-1 and TRBJ1-1; D remains ambiguous. CDR3 length: 18 amino acids. The germline CDR1 and CDR2 sequences are MGHRA and YSYEKL. The germline V and J ends were trimmed by 4 bases and 0 bases, with 21 bases remaining between them. The chain's CDR3 is CASSPQSGPFSMNTEAFF. In nucleotides, the CDR3 is TGCGCCAGCAGCCCCCAAAGCGGGCCATTTAGCATGAACACTGAAGCTTTCTTT.

The rearrangement joins TRBV18 to TRBJ2-2; the D gene is possibly TRBD1 (6 bases). The V gene lost 3 bases and the J gene lost 5 bases, with 13 bases spanning the gap. The CDR3 is made up of 15 amino acids. CDR1 and CDR2 from the germline V gene are KGHSH and LQKENI. The CDR3: CASSPGAAKTGELFF. CDR3 bases: TGTGCCAGCTCACCGGGGGCAGCTAAAACCGGGGAGCTGTTTTTT.

J is TRBJ2-2 and V is TRBV28; D gene uncertain. Per germline, CDR1 MDHEN and CDR2 SYDVKM. The length of the CDR3 is 12 residues. Trimming pared 3 bases from V and 5 bases from J, leaving 4 bases between. The CDR3 loop is CASSFGTGELFF. CDR3 nucleotide sequence: TGTGCCAGCAGTTTTGGGACCGGGGAGCTGTTTTTT.

This clone was recorded only once. This chain connects TRBV5-4 to TRBJ2-5; TRBD1 matches 9 bases. The CDR3 extends over 14 amino acids. V shed 5 bases, J shed 5 bases, and the junction held 7 bases outside the gene matches. The germline V gene encodes CDR1 SGHNT and CDR2 YYREEE (reference sequence). CDR3 protein: CASSSGTGSETQYF. The CDR3 nucleotides read TGTGCCAGCAGTTCCGGGACAGGGTCTGAGACCCAGTACTTC. The complete variable domain, with remaining parts taken from reference TRBV5-4 and TRBJ2-5, reads ETGVTQSPTHLIKTRGQQVTLRCSSQSGHNTVSWYQQALGQGPQFIFQYYREEENGRGNFPPRFSGLQFPNYSSELNVNALELDDSALYLCASSSGTGSETQYFGPGTRLLVL.

The J gene is TRBJ1-4, the V gene TRBV5-4, with D maybe TRBD1 (5 bases). The V gene lost 3 bases and the J gene lost 7 bases, with 19 bases spanning the gap. This CDR3 is 16 amino acids long. Germline V gene data show CDR1 as SGHNT and CDR2 as YYREEE (reference sequence). CDR3 in amino acids: CASSSPRDGAPEKLFF. The CDR3 nucleotides are TGTGCCAGCAGCTCACCCCGGGACGGGGCGCCTGAAAAACTGTTTTTT.

A few counts support this clone. V gene TRBV5-1 combines with J gene TRBJ2-2; 10 nucleotides match TRBD2. Germline CDR1 and CDR2: SGHRS and YFSETQ. The CDR3 has 16 residues. V shed 0 bases, J shed 1 base, and the junction held 0 bases outside the gene matches. As DNA, the CDR3 is TGCGCCAGCAGCTTGGGACTAGCGGGGAACACCGGGGAGCTGTTTTTT. It codes for CASSLGLAGNTGELFF.

The genes are TRBV11-3 and TRBJ2-1; TRBD1 is a possible D gene (6 bases). The CDR3 runs to 17 residues. Deletions cut 5 bases from V and 7 bases from J, with 24 bases between. Germline lookup yields CDR1 SGHNT and CDR2 YENEEA. Written as DNA, the CDR3 is TGTGCCAGCAGCCACTGGTTGTCGGGACAAGGAACAAATGAGCAGTTCTTC. Its translation is CASSHWLSGQGTNEQFF.

This chain connects TRBV11-3 to TRBJ2-7; a weak D match, TRBD1 (5 bases). V lost 5 bases to trimming and J lost 5 bases, with 13 bases between them. CDR3 length: 13 residues. The germline CDR1 and CDR2 sequences are SGHNT and YENEEA. The CDR3 loop is CASSGQGIHEQYF. As DNA, the CDR3 is TGTGCCAGCAGCGGCCAGGGTATCCACGAGCAGTACTTC.

This chain uses TRBV15 with TRBJ2-7; D ambiguous. The germline V gene encodes CDR1 LNHNV and CDR2 YYDKDF (reference sequence). V shed 3 bases and J shed 2 bases, with 11 bases lying between them. This CDR3 contains 14 residues. CDR3 sequence (DNA): TGTGCCACCAGCAGCGTGACAAAGACCTACGAGCAGTACTTC. Protein sequence: CATSSVTKTYEQYF. Filled out from reference TRBV15 and TRBJ2-7, the complete variable domain reads DAMVIQNPRYQVTQFGKPVTLSCSQTLNHNVMYWYQQKSSQAPKLLFHYYDKDFNNEADTPDNFQSRRPNTSFCFLDIRSPGLGDTAMYLCATSSVTKTYEQYFGPGTRLTVT.

This chain links TRBV5-8 with TRBJ1-2, with 8 bases fitting TRBD1. V lost 4 bases to trimming and J lost 8 bases; unmatched junction nucleotides: 10. There are 14 residues in the CDR3. CDR1 and CDR2 from the germline V gene are SGHTS and YDEGEE. CDR3 protein: CASSRTGGSRGYTF. DNA for the CDR3: TGTGCCAGCAGCCGAACAGGGGGGTCTCGCGGCTACACCTTC.

The J gene is TRBJ1-4, the V gene TRBV30; tentative D call: TRBD1 (6 bases). V was cut by 3 bases and J by 5 bases, with 13 bases left in between. From germline, CDR1 is GTSNPN and CDR2 SVGIG (reference sequence). The CDR3 extends over 14 amino acids. Here the CDR3 reads CAWSDRTSNEKLFF. Written as DNA, the CDR3 is TGTGCCTGGAGCGACAGGACGTCAAATGAAAAACTGTTTTTT.

The chain has TRBV2 and TRBJ2-7; D remains ambiguous. V was pared by 4 bases and J by 7 bases, with 8 bases between. The CDR3 extends over 11 amino acids. Per germline, CDR1 SNHLY and CDR2 FYNNEI. As DNA, the CDR3 is TGTGCCAGCAGTGTCGCGGCGGAGCAGTACTTC. Amino acid sequence: CASSVAAEQYF. The full variable domain, with the rest looked up from reference TRBV2 and TRBJ2-7, is EPEVTQTPSHQVTQMGQEVILRCVPISNHLYFYWYRQILGQKVEFLVSFYNNEISEKSEIFDDQFSVERPDGSNFTLKIRSTKLEDSAMYFCASSVAAEQYFGPGTRLTVT.

The J gene is TRBJ2-2, the V gene TRBV23-1, with D perhaps matching TRBD1 (5 bases). TRBV23-1 is reported as an ORF; its role is uncertain. V lost 4 bases, J lost 6 bases, and 18 bases lay in between. This CDR3 region has 16 residues. The CDR3 DNA follows: TGCGCCAGCAGTCGCACCCAGGGAAATGTAGCCGGGGAGCTGTTTTTT. This encodes CASSRTQGNVAGELFF.

The gene calls are TRBV5-1 and TRBJ2-3; 8 bases are a match to TRBD1. This CDR3 has 14 residues. Per the germline V gene, CDR1 is SGHRS and CDR2 is YFSETQ. Germline trimming cut 0 bases from V and 4 bases from J; bases unmatched to any gene: 1. This CDR3 is CASSLGTGSDTQYF. The DNA for the CDR3 is TGCGCCAGCAGCTTGGGGACAGGGTCAGATACGCAGTATTTT.

This clone was seen a single time. CDR3 bases: TGTGCCAGCAGTTTGTGGGGAACCACCTCCTACGAGCAGTACTTC. Amino acids: CASSLWGTTSYEQYF. The rearrangement joins TRBV28 to TRBJ2-7; D is uncertain. V was shortened by 3 bases and J by 0 bases, with 12 bases between the two germline ends. The CDR3 is made up of 15 amino acids. The germline CDR1 and CDR2 sequences are MDHEN and SYDVKM. Complete variable domain (other parts from reference TRBV28 and TRBJ2-7): DVKVTQSSRYLVKRTGEKVFLECVQDMDHENMFWYRQDPGLGLRLIYFSYDVKMKEKGDIPEGYSVSREKKERFSLILESASTNQTSMYLCASSLWGTTSYEQYFGPGTRLTVT.

The gene calls are TRBV12-5 and TRBJ1-2, with TRBD1 matching over 12 bases. Germline loops: CDR1 LGHNT, CDR2 FRNRAP. Germline trimming cut 5 bases from V and 4 bases from J; bases unmatched to any gene: 8. The CDR3 has 16 amino acids. For the CDR3, the DNA is TGTGCTAGTGGTATAGGGACAGGGGGCTATAGCTATGGCTACACCTTC. Amino acid sequence: CASGIGTGGYSYGYTF. Combining the CDR3 with reference TRBV12-5 and TRBJ1-2 gives the whole variable domain DARVTQTPRHKVTEMGQEVTMRCQPILGHNTVFWYRQTMMQGLELLAYFRNRAPLDDSGMPKDRFSAEMPDATLATLKIQPSEPRDSAVYFCASGIGTGGYSYGYTFGSGTRLTVV.

The chain links TRBV25-1 to TRBJ2-1; no reliable D call. CDR3 length: 12 residues. V dropped 6 bases and J dropped 9 bases, with 12 bases sitting between them. In germline, CDR1 is MGHDK, CDR2 SYGVNS. The CDR3 DNA sequence: TGTGCCAGCAGGGGTGGTAGGGCTGAGCAGTTCTTC. Residues: CASRGGRAEQFF.

The gene calls are TRBV5-4 and TRBJ2-4; D assignment may be TRBD1 or TRBD2 (6 bases each). The germline V gene has CDR1 SGHNT and CDR2 YYREEE (reference sequence). The CDR3 covers 13 residues. Trimming left V 3 bases short and J 7 bases short, with 11 bases between. CDR3 sequence (DNA): TGTGCCAGCAGCTCTCCGGGGGCGAACATTCAGTACTTC. This sequence encodes CASSSPGANIQYF.

This clone appeared a few times. V and J are TRBV7-9 and TRBJ2-5; D is possibly TRBD2 (6 bases). The germline gives CDR1 SEHNR, CDR2 FQNEAQ (reference sequence). The CDR3 sequence is 15 residues long. V lost 3 bases and J 5 bases, leaving 16 bases between the germline ends. This chain's CDR3 is CASSFPLRGMETQYF. The CDR3 DNA follows: TGTGCCAGCAGCTTCCCTCTTCGGGGGATGGAGACCCAGTACTTC. Combining the CDR3 with reference TRBV7-9 and TRBJ2-5 gives the whole variable domain DTGVSQNPRHKITKRGQNVTFRCDPISEHNRLYWYRQTLGQGPEFLTYFQNEAQLEKSRLLSDRFSAERPKGSFSTLEIQRTEQGDSAMYLCASSFPLRGMETQYFGPGTRLLVL.

V usage is TRBV5-4 and J usage is TRBJ2-1, with TRBD2 matching 11 bases. After removal of 4 bases from V and 4 bases from J, the junction contained 7 bases not matched to a gene. Germline assignment: CDR1 SGHNT and CDR2 YYREEE (reference sequence). This CDR3 comprises 16 residues. CDR3 coding DNA: TGTGCCAGCAGCAAGGGACTAGCGGAGACATACAATGAGCAGTTCTTC. Encoded protein: CASSKGLAETYNEQFF.

The chain has TRBV19 and TRBJ2-7; D is possibly TRBD1 or TRBD2 (5 bases each). This CDR3 is built from 15 residues. Trimming shortened V by 4 bases and J by 2 bases, and 15 bases separated the two germline ends. Germline values: CDR1 LNHDA, CDR2 SQIVND (reference sequence). CDR3 in amino acids: CASSSGGTGTYEQYF. In nucleotides, the CDR3 is TGTGCCAGTAGTAGTGGGGGAACGGGGACCTACGAGCAGTACTTC.

This clone occurred once. Written as DNA, the CDR3 is TGTGCCAGCAGTGTAGGCGGGAGTTCCTACGAGCAGTACTTC. Its protein product is CASSVGGSSYEQYF. The J gene is TRBJ2-7, the V gene TRBV28; 7 bases agree with TRBD2. With 5 bases clipped from V and 1 base from J, the junction kept 5 bases outside the gene matches. Germline CDR1 is MDHEN and CDR2 is SYDVKM. The CDR3 loop spans 14 amino acids.

V and J are TRBV19 and TRBJ2-1; 12 positions match TRBD2. Germline CDR1 LNHDA, CDR2 SQIVND (reference sequence). V lost 3 bases, J lost 3 bases, and 9 bases stayed unmatched. This CDR3 contains 18 residues. This CDR3 is CASSITSGRRLNYNEQFF. The CDR3 nucleotides read TGTGCCAGTAGTATCACTAGCGGGAGGCGCCTAAACTACAATGAGCAGTTCTTC.

The genes are TRBV4-3 and TRBJ1-4; no definite D call. V was clipped by 1 base and J by 5 bases, with 11 bases between them. Germline V gene data show CDR1 as LGHNA and CDR2 as YSLEER. The CDR3 contains 15 residues. CDR3: CASSQGRTDNEKLFF. In DNA, the CDR3 is TGCGCCAGCAGCCAAGGAAGGACTGACAATGAAAAACTGTTTTTT.

The rearrangement uses TRBV6-6 and TRBJ2-7; 7 bases are shared with TRBD2. Germline V lookup: CDR1 MNHNY, CDR2 SVGAGI (reference sequence). Unmatched junction bases numbered 5, after V lost 8 bases and J lost 4 bases. CDR3 length equals 12 residues. In DNA, the CDR3 is TGTGCCAGCCGCGACGGGGGGTACGAGCAGTACTTC. Translation: CASRDGGYEQYF.

V gene TRBV19 combines with J gene TRBJ2-5, with D possibly matching TRBD1 (5 bases). The DNA end favors TRBJ2-7, so the J call may be wrong. This CDR3 is built from 11 residues. CDR1 and CDR2 (germline): LNHDA, SQIVND (reference sequence). The CDR3 coding sequence is TGTGCCAGATCAGGGTGTCCCGAGCAGTACTTC. Translating gives CARSGCPEQYF.

This clone was detected only a few times. This chain joins TRBV19 and TRBJ2-5, with D possibly being TRBD1 (5 bases). Germline assignment: CDR1 LNHDA and CDR2 SQIVND (reference sequence). Deletions cut 5 bases from V and 3 bases from J, with 10 bases between. The CDR3 is 13 residues long. The CDR3 region is CASSGQTEETQYF. The CDR3 DNA reads TGTGCCAGTAGTGGCCAGACAGAAGAGACCCAGTACTTC.

This chain joins TRBV5-1 and TRBJ2-7, with 9 bases aligning to TRBD1. This CDR3 is 14 amino acids long. With V trimmed by 4 bases and J by 3 bases, 5 bases remained unmatched. Per the germline V gene, CDR1 is SGHRS and CDR2 is YFSETQ. The CDR3 region has the DNA TGCGCCAGCAGCCGCGGGACAGGGATCTACGAGCAGTACTTC. This gives the protein CASSRGTGIYEQYF.

The CDR3 loop is CANSPGQATYEQYF. CDR3 in DNA: TGTGCCAATTCACCGGGACAGGCCACCTACGAGCAGTACTTC. The chain uses TRBV28 and TRBJ2-7; 8 bases align to TRBD1. The CDR3 totals 14 residues. The germline V gene encodes CDR1 MDHEN and CDR2 SYDVKM. J lost 2 bases, V lost 10 bases, and 10 bases had no gene match.

The chain joins TRBV28 to TRBJ1-2; D not resolved. Trimming took 6 bases from V and 10 from J, leaving 21 bases between them. CDR1 is MDHEN, CDR2 SYDVKM, per germline. This CDR3 is 14 amino acids long. CDR3 DNA sequence: TGTGCCAGCAGCCTAACCGTCCCCACACGTATCTACACCTTC. It specifies CASSLTVPTRIYTF.